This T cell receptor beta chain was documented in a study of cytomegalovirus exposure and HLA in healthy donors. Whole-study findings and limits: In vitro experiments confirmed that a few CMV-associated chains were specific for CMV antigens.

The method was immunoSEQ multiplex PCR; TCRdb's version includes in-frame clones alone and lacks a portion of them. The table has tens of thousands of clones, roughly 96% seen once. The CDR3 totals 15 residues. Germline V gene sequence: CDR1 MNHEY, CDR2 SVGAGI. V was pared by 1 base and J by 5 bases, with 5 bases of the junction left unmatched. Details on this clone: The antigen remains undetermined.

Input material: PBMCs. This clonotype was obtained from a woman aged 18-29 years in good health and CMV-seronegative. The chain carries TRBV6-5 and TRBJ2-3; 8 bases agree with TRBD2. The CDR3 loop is CASSYFGGEVDTQYF. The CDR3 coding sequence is TGTGCCAGCAGTTACTTCGGGGGGGAGGTAGATACGCAGTATTTT.